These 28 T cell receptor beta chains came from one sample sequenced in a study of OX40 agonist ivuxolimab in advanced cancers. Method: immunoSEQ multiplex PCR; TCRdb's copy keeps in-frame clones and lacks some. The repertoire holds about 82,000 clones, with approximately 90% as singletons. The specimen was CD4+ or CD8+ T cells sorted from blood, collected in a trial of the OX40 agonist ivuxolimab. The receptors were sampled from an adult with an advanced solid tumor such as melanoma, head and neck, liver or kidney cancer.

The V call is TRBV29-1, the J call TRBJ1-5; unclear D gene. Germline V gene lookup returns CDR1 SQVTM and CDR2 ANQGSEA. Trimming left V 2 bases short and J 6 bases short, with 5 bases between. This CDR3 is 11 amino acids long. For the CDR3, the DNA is TGCAGCGTTGAACTAGGTCAGCCCCAGCATTTT. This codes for CSVELGQPQHF.

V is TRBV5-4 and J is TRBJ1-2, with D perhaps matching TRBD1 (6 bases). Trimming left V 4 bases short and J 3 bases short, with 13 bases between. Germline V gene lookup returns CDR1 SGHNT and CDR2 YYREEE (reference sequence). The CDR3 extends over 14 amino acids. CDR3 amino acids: CASSVTGSDYGYTF. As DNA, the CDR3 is TGTGCCAGCAGCGTTACAGGGTCGGACTATGGCTACACCTTC.

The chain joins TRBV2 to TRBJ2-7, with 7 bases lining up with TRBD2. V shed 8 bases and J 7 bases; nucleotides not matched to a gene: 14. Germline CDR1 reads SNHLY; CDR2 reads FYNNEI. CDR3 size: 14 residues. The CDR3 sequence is CASLWSPGGGEQYF. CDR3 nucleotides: TGTGCCAGCCTTTGGTCCCCGGGAGGTGGTGAGCAGTACTTC.

The CDR3 DNA sequence: TGTGCCAGCAGTTTACCAAGGGGGACTGAAGCTTTCTTT. Protein sequence: CASSLPRGTEAFF. The rearrangement links TRBV6-5 to TRBJ1-1, with D possibly being TRBD1 (6 bases). The V end was cut by 4 bases, the J end by 5 bases, with 11 bases between. The CDR3 runs 13 residues. Germline values: CDR1 MNHEY, CDR2 SVGAGI.

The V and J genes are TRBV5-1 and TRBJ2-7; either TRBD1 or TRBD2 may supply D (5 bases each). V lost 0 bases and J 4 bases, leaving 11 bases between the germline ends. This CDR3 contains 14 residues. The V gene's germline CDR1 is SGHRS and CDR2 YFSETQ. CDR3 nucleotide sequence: TGCGCCAGCAGCTTGGAAGGGACGGTGTACGAGCAGTACTTC. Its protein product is CASSLEGTVYEQYF.

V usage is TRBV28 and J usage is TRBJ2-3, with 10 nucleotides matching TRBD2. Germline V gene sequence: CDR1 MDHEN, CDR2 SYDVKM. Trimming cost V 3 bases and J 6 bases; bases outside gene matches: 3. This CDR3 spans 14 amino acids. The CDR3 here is CASSFGAGGDTQYF. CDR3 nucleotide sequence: TGTGCCAGCAGTTTCGGAGCGGGAGGGGATACGCAGTATTTT.

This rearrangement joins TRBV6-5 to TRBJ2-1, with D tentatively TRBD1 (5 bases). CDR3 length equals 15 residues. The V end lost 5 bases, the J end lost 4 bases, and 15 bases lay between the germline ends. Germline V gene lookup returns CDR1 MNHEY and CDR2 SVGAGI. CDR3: CASSAPSRAYNEQFF. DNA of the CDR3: TGTGCCAGCAGTGCCCCGAGCAGGGCGTACAATGAGCAGTTCTTC.

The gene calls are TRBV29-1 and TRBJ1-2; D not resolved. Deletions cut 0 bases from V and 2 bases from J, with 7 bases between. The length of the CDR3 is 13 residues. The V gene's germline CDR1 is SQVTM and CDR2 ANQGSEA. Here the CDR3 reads CSVEDPQNYGYTF. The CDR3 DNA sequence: TGCAGCGTTGAAGATCCACAAAACTATGGCTACACCTTC.

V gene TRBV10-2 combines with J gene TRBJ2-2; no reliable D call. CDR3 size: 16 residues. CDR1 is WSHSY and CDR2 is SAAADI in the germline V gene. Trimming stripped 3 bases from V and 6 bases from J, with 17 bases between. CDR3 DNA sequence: TGCGCCAGCAGTGAATCCCTTTTTGGTCCTCCCGGGGAGCTGTTTTTT. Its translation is CASSESLFGPPGELFF.

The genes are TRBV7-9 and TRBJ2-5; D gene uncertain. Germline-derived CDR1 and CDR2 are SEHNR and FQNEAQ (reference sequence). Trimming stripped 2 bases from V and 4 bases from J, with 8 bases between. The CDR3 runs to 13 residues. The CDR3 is CASSLNILETQYF. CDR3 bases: TGTGCCAGCAGCTTAAACATCTTAGAGACCCAGTACTTC.

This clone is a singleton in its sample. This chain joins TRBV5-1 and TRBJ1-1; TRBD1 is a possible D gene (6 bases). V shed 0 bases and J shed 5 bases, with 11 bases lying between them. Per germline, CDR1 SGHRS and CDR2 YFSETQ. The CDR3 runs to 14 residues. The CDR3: CASSLVRGRTEAFF. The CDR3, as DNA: TGCGCCAGCAGCTTGGTTCGGGGGCGGACTGAAGCTTTCTTT.

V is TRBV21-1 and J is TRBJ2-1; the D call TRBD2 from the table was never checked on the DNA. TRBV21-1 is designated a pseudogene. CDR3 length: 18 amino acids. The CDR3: CASSKIGRAGVAYNEQFF. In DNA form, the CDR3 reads TGTGCCAGCAGCAAGATAGGGCGGGCGGGAGTAGCCTACAATGAGCAGTTCTTC.

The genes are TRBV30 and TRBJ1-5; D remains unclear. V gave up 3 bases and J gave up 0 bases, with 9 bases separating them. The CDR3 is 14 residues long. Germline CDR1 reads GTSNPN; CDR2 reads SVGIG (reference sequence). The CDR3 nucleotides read TGTGCCTGGAGCGCAGTTAATAGCAATCAGCCCCAGCATTTT. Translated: CAWSAVNSNQPQHF.

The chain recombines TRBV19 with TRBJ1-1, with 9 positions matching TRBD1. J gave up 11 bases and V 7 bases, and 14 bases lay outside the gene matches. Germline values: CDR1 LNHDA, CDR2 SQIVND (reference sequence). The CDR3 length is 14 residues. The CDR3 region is CASTRKTGGASAFF. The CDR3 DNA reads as TGTGCCAGTACCAGAAAAACAGGGGGCGCTTCGGCTTTCTTT.

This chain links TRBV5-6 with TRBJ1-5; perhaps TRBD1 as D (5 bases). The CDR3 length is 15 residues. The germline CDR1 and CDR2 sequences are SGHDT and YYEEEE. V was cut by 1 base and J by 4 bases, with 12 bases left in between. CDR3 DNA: TGTGCCAGCAGCTTGTCAAAAGGGGCTAATCAGCCCCAGCATTTT. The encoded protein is CASSLSKGANQPQHF.

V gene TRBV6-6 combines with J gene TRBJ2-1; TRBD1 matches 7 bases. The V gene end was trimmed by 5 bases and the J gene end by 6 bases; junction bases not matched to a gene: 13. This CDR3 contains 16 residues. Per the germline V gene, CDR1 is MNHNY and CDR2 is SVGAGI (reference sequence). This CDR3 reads CASSPVLDRVGNEQFF. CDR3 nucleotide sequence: TGTGCCAGCAGTCCAGTCCTCGACAGGGTAGGCAATGAGCAGTTCTTC.

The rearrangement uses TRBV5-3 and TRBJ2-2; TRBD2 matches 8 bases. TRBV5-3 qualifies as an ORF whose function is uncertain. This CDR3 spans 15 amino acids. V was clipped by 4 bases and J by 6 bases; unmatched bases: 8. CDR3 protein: CARSGERESAGELFF. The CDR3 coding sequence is TGTGCCAGAAGCGGGGAGCGGGAGAGTGCCGGGGAGCTGTTTTTT.

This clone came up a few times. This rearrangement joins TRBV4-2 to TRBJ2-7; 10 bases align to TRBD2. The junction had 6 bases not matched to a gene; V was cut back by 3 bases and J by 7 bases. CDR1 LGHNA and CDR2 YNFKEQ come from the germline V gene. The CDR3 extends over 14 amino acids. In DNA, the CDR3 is TGTGCCAGCAGCCAGCCGGGACTAGCGAGTGAGCAGTACTTC. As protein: CASSQPGLASEQYF.

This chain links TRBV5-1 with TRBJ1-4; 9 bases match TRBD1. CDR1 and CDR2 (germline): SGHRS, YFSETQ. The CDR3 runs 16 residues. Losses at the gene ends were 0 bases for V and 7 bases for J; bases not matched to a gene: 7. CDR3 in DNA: TGCGCCAGCAGCTTGGCCATTGGGACAGGGATTGAAAAACTGTTTTTT. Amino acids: CASSLAIGTGIEKLFF.

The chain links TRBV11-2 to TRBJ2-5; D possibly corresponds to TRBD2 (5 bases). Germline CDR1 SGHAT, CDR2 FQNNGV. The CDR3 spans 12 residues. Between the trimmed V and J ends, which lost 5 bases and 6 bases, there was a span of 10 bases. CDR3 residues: CASSNTGKTQYF. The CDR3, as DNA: TGTGCCAGCAGCAACACGGGGAAGACCCAGTACTTC.

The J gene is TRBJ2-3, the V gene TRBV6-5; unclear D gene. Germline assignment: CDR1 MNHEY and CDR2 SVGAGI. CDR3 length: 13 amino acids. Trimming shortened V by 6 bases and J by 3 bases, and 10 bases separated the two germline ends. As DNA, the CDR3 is TGTGCCAGCAGCCCGGATCCAACAGATACGCAGTATTTT. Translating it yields CASSPDPTDTQYF.

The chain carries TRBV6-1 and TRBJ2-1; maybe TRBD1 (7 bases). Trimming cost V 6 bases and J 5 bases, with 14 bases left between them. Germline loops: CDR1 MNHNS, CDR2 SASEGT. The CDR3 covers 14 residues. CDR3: CASREGTDNNEQFF. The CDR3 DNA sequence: TGTGCCAGCAGGGAGGGGACAGACAACAATGAGCAGTTCTTC.

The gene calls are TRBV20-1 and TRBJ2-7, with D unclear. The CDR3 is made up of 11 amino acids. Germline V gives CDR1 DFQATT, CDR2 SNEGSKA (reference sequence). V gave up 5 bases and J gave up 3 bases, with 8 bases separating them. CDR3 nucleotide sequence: TGCAGTGCTTCTAAAAACTACGAGCAGTACTTC. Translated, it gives CSASKNYEQYF.

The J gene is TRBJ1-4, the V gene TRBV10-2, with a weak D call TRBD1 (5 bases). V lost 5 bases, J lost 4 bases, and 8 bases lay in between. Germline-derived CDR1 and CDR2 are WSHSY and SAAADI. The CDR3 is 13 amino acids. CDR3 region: CASSRDLNEKLFF. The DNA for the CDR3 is TGCGCCAGCAGTCGGGACCTTAATGAAAAACTGTTTTTT.

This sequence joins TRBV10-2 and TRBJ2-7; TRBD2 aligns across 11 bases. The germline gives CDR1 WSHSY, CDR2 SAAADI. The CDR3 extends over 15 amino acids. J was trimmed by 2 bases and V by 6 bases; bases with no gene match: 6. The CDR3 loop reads CASSHGTSGTYEQYF. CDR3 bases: TGCGCCAGCAGCCATGGGACTAGCGGTACCTACGAGCAGTACTTC.

The CDR3 region is CASSPLGVANYEQYF. In nucleotides, the CDR3 is TGTGCCAGCAGCCCCCTCGGGGTAGCCAACTACGAGCAGTACTTC. The V call is TRBV9, the J call TRBJ2-7; tentative D call: TRBD2 (5 bases). The V gene's germline CDR1 is SGDLS and CDR2 YYNGEE. This CDR3 spans 15 amino acids. Trimming removed 4 bases from V and 3 bases from J, with 17 bases in between.

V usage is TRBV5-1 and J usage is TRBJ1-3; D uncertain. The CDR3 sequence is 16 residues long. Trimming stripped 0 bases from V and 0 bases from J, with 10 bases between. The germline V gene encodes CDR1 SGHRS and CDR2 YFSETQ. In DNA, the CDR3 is TGCGCCAGCAGCTTGGGGTCTACTGACTCTGGAAACACCATATATTTT. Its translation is CASSLGSTDSGNTIYF.

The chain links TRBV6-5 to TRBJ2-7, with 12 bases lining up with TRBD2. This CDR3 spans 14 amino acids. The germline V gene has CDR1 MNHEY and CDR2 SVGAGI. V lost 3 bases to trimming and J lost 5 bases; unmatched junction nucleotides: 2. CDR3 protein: CASSYRLAGDEQYF. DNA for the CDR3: TGTGCCAGCAGTTATCGACTAGCGGGGGACGAGCAGTACTTC.